The 7 T cell receptor beta chains given below trace back to one sample, sequenced in a study of T cell repertoires in cytomegalovirus infection. Each CDR3 protein is one row after TCRdb ran MiXCR on the reads. Counted here are fewer than 350,000 distinct CDR3 sequences, about a sixth occurring once; the ten biggest clones make up 12%. The sample was PBMCs. These receptor sequences come from a human donor in good health (CMV status not recorded). Some clones in this sample may be carry-over from other donors' samples.

This clonotype has at least ten counts. This sequence joins TRBV7-2 and TRBJ2-5, with D hard to call. V shed 2 bases and J shed 5 bases, with 9 bases lying between them. In germline, CDR1 is SGHTA, CDR2 FQGNSA. The CDR3 runs 13 residues. The CDR3 is CASSLNYGETQYF. CDR3 coding DNA: TGTGCCAGCAGCTTAAACTACGGGGAGACCCAGTACTTC.

This chain joins TRBV12-3 or TRBV12-4 and TRBJ1-5; TRBD1 is a possible D gene (6 bases). CDR3 size: 17 residues. The V end was cut by 3 bases, the J end by 6 bases, with 21 bases between. This CDR3 reads CASSFLGGFKGSQPQHF. The CDR3 coding sequence is TGTGCCAGCAGTTTTCTCGGGGGCTTCAAAGGGAGTCAGCCCCAGCATTTT.

This clonotype appeared many times. The chain couples TRBV27 to TRBJ2-3, with D possibly being TRBD1 (6 bases). CDR3 length: 12 amino acids. Germline assignment: CDR1 MNHEY and CDR2 SMNVEV (reference sequence). V was trimmed by 4 bases and J by 7 bases, leaving 9 bases between them. The CDR3 coding sequence is TGTGCCAGCAGTTCTTGGGACAATACGCAGTATTTT. Translated, it gives CASSSWDNTQYF.

The J gene is TRBJ1-6, the V gene TRBV20-1, with 7 bases aligning to TRBD1. V was clipped by 5 bases and J by 6 bases; unmatched bases: 13. CDR1 and CDR2 (germline): DFQATT, SNEGSKA (reference sequence). The CDR3 contains 16 residues. CDR3 sequence: CSARQGRTDPNSPLHF. The DNA for the CDR3 is TGCAGTGCTCGACAGGGAAGAACTGATCCTAATTCACCCCTCCACTTT.

The rearrangement joins TRBV6-1 to TRBJ1-3, with D uncertain. This CDR3 contains 15 residues. Germline loops: CDR1 MNHNS, CDR2 SASEGT. V lost 1 base and J 8 bases, leaving 15 bases between the germline ends. CDR3 sequence: CASSEGRKRMDTIYF. CDR3 sequence (DNA): TGTGCCAGCAGTGAAGGTCGAAAGAGGATGGACACCATATATTTT.

V gene TRBV6-6 combines with J gene TRBJ1-1; a possible D gene is TRBD1 (6 bases). Germline CDR1 and CDR2: MNHNY and SVGAGI (reference sequence). This CDR3 has 12 amino acids. Trimming stripped 5 bases from V and 6 bases from J, with 10 bases between. CDR3 DNA: TGTGCCAGCAGTCACCAGGGGTCTGAAGCTTTCTTT. Encoded protein: CASSHQGSEAFF.

The chain has TRBV10-3 and TRBJ2-2, with D possibly matching TRBD2 (6 bases). Germline V gives CDR1 ENHRY, CDR2 SYGVKD. V was cut by 5 bases and J by 0 bases, with 13 bases left in between. This CDR3 spans 16 amino acids. The chain's CDR3 is CAISPSGTANTGELFF. The CDR3 DNA follows: TGTGCCATCAGTCCATCCGGGACTGCGAACACCGGGGAGCTGTTTTTT.